These 26 T cell receptor beta chains were sequenced from one sample in a study of breast tumors, draining lymph nodes, adjacent tissues. Breast cancer patients provided tissue from their axillary draining lymph nodes. Each CDR3 protein is one row after TCRdb ran MiXCR on the multiplex PCR reads. The sample has under 150,000 distinct CDR3 sequences, over 20% seen once. The material sequenced was axillary lymph node tissue. The source of these receptors is a female donor with breast cancer. Some clones in this sample may be carry-over from other donors' samples.

There are many counts of this clonotype. The junction departs from the called germline gene at one end, perhaps through a read error. The chain combines TRBV4-2 with TRBJ1-4; unclear D gene. This CDR3 spans 11 amino acids. Germline CDR1 reads LGHNA; CDR2 reads YNFKEQ. The CDR3 DNA follows: TGTGCCAGCAGCCAAGGAATCGGACCAATTTTT. Translation: CASSQGIGPIF.

This clonotype was seen at least ten times. The genes are TRBV5-1 and TRBJ2-1, with D possibly being TRBD2 (6 bases). The CDR3 contains 15 residues. Germline CDR1 is SGHRS and CDR2 is YFSETQ. The V end was cut by 0 bases, the J end by 10 bases, with 17 bases between. As DNA, the CDR3 is TGCGCCAGCAGCTTGGCTGGCGGTTGGGGGGTGGAGCAGTTCTTC. The encoded protein is CASSLAGGWGVEQFF. The whole variable domain, filled in from reference TRBV5-1 and TRBJ2-1, reads KAGVTQTPRYLIKTRGQQVTLSCSPISGHRSVSWYQQTPGQGLQFLFEYFSETQRNKGNFPGRFSGRQFSNSRSEMNVSTLELGDSALYLCASSLAGGWGVEQFFGPGTRLTVL.

This clonotype has at least ten counts. The rearrangement uses TRBV20-1 and TRBJ2-5; 7 bases match TRBD1. CDR1 and CDR2 (germline): DFQATT, SNEGSKA (reference sequence). CDR3 length equals 12 residues. With V trimmed by 6 bases and J by 5 bases, 6 bases remained unmatched. DNA for the CDR3: TGCAGTGCAAAAGGGGGCGGGGAGACCCAGTACTTC. As protein: CSAKGGGETQYF.

This clonotype was detected many times. V gene TRBV28 combines with J gene TRBJ2-7; 8 positions match TRBD1. The CDR3 runs to 15 residues. V lost 4 bases, J lost 4 bases, and 9 bases stayed unmatched. Per the germline V gene, CDR1 is MDHEN and CDR2 is SYDVKM. CDR3 amino acids: CASSSYSTGDYEQYF. In nucleotides, the CDR3 is TGTGCCAGCAGTTCGTACTCGACAGGGGATTACGAGCAGTACTTC. The full variable domain, its missing parts supplied by reference TRBV28 and TRBJ2-7, is DVKVTQSSRYLVKRTGEKVFLECVQDMDHENMFWYRQDPGLGLRLIYFSYDVKMKEKGDIPEGYSVSREKKERFSLILESASTNQTSMYLCASSSYSTGDYEQYFGPGTRLTVT.

The rearrangement links TRBV28 to TRBJ2-1; D uncertain. V lost 2 bases, J lost 9 bases, and 8 bases lay in between. In germline, CDR1 is MDHEN, CDR2 SYDVKM. This CDR3 contains 12 residues. This CDR3 reads CASSLSTSEQFF. The CDR3 DNA reads TGTGCCAGCAGTTTAAGTACATCTGAGCAGTTCTTC.

This clonotype was counted a few times. The chain carries TRBV27 and TRBJ2-1; D is possibly TRBD1 or TRBD2 (5 bases each). V was clipped by 5 bases and J by 2 bases, with 7 bases between them. CDR3 length equals 13 residues. Per germline, CDR1 MNHEY and CDR2 SMNVEV (reference sequence). The CDR3 DNA reads TGTGCCAGCAGTAGGGGACCCTACAATGAGCAGTTCTTC. This encodes CASSRGPYNEQFF.

This clonotype was seen many times. The J gene is TRBJ2-7, the V gene TRBV4-1; 9 positions agree with TRBD2. There are 16 residues in the CDR3. Germline V gene data show CDR1 as MGHRA and CDR2 as YSYEKL. Unmatched junction bases numbered 8, after V lost 1 base and J lost 4 bases. CDR3 loop: CASSQGEGGRVYEQYF. The CDR3 DNA reads TGCGCCAGCAGCCAAGGTGAAGGCGGGAGGGTATACGAGCAGTACTTC.

This clonotype was picked up many times. The chain couples TRBV10-1 to TRBJ2-3; D is undetermined. V lost 0 bases to trimming and J lost 4 bases, with 8 bases between them. Per germline, CDR1 WNHNN and CDR2 SYGVQD (reference sequence). The CDR3 runs 14 residues. DNA for the CDR3: TGCGCCAGCAGTGAGTCCTTAGGACCAGATACGCAGTATTTT. Its translation is CASSESLGPDTQYF.

This clonotype was detected many times. The rearrangement joins TRBV2 to TRBJ1-6; TRBD1 aligns across 8 bases. Looked up from germline, CDR1 is SNHLY and CDR2 is FYNNEI. V shed 5 bases and J 2 bases; nucleotides not matched to a gene: 5. The CDR3 spans 16 residues. The CDR3 bases are TGTGCCAGCAGTCCCAGGGGGCCTACCTATAATTCACCCCTCCACTTT. This gives the protein CASSPRGPTYNSPLHF. The full variable domain, rest sourced from reference TRBV2 and TRBJ1-6, is EPEVTQTPSHQVTQMGQEVILRCVPISNHLYFYWYRQILGQKVEFLVSFYNNEISEKSEIFDDQFSVERPDGSNFTLKIRSTKLEDSAMYFCASSPRGPTYNSPLHFGNGTRLTVT.

This clonotype was detected many times. The chain carries TRBV7-8 and TRBJ2-2, with 12 bases aligning to TRBD2. This CDR3 contains 17 residues. Per germline, CDR1 SGHVS and CDR2 FQNEAQ. J lost 6 bases, V lost 6 bases, and 11 bases had no gene match. Here the CDR3 reads CASRPSGRAGVAGELFF. The DNA for the CDR3 is TGTGCCAGCAGGCCTAGCGGGAGGGCCGGTGTGGCCGGGGAGCTGTTTTTT. Supplemented by reference TRBV7-8 and TRBJ2-2, the full variable domain reads GAGVSQSPRYKVAKRGQDVALRCDPISGHVSLFWYQQALGQGPEFLTYFQNEAQLDKSGLPSDRFFAERPEGSVSTLKIQRTQQEDSAVYLCASRPSGRAGVAGELFFGEGSRLTVL.

This clonotype was seen at least ten times. V gene TRBV19 combines with J gene TRBJ2-3; TRBD2 aligns across 9 bases. The V and J ends lost 5 bases and 5 bases, in that order; junction bases with no gene match: 11. The CDR3 spans 16 residues. The germline V gene encodes CDR1 LNHDA and CDR2 SQIVND (reference sequence). CDR3 nucleotides: TGTGCCAGTAGTCCTTATCGACTAGCGGAACAAGATACGCAGTATTTT. It translates to CASSPYRLAEQDTQYF.

The sample holds many counts of this clonotype. The gene calls are TRBV12-5 and TRBJ2-5; 8 bases agree with TRBD2. This CDR3 comprises 13 residues. CDR1 and CDR2 from the germline V gene are LGHNT and FRNRAP. The V segment lost 4 bases and the J segment 4 bases; nucleotides outside the gene matches: 2. CDR3: CASGSGTRETQYF. The CDR3 region has the DNA TGTGCTAGTGGTTCCGGGACTAGAGAGACCCAGTACTTC. The full variable domain, with the rest looked up from reference TRBV12-5 and TRBJ2-5, is DARVTQTPRHKVTEMGQEVTMRCQPILGHNTVFWYRQTMMQGLELLAYFRNRAPLDDSGMPKDRFSAEMPDATLATLKIQPSEPRDSAVYFCASGSGTRETQYFGPGTRLLVL.

A word on this clonotype: With a much larger clone just one base away, this may be a read error. This chain joins TRBV29-1 and TRBJ2-7; 8 bases align to TRBD1. CDR1 is SQVTM and CDR2 is ANQGSEA in the germline V gene. The CDR3 is 12 residues long. DNA of the CDR3: TGCAGCGTTGTGGGACAGGAATACGGGCAGTACTTC. It specifies CSVVGQEYGQYF.

Ten or more counts support this clonotype. J is TRBJ1-2 and V is TRBV11-2; D is perhaps TRBD1 (5 bases). The CDR3 spans 14 residues. Germline CDR1 reads SGHAT; CDR2 reads FQNNGV. Trimming stripped 1 base from V and 3 bases from J, with 9 bases between. CDR3 sequence reads: CASSLATGYYGYTF. The CDR3, as DNA: TGTGCCAGCAGCTTAGCCACAGGATACTATGGCTACACCTTC. The full variable domain, rest sourced from reference TRBV11-2 and TRBJ1-2, is EAGVAQSPRYKIIEKRQSVAFWCNPISGHATLYWYQQILGQGPKLLIQFQNNGVVDDSQLPKDRFSAERLKGVDSTLKIQPAKLEDSAVYLCASSLATGYYGYTFGSGTRLTVV.

Details on this clonotype: No conserved phenylalanine or tryptophan ends this CDR3, so it is likely a read error. The J gene is TRBJ2-6, the V gene TRBV9; D is uncertain. The CDR3 is 15 amino acids. Germline CDR1 reads SGDLS; CDR2 reads YYNGEE. With 0 bases removed from V and 1 base from J, the gap between germline ends came to 5 bases. The CDR3 sequence is CASSVDLSGANVLTS. The CDR3 DNA sequence: TGTGCCAGCAGCGTAGACCTTTCTGGGGCCAACGTCCTGACTTCC.

This clonotype was detected ten times or more. The chain has TRBV19 and TRBJ1-5, with D unclear. The V gene's germline CDR1 is LNHDA and CDR2 SQIVND (reference sequence). V lost 1 base and J 6 bases, leaving 10 bases between the germline ends. The CDR3 has 14 residues. In DNA, the CDR3 is TGTGCCAGTAGTATAGGAGGGAACGGTCAGCCCCAGCATTTT. It codes for CASSIGGNGQPQHF.

In its sample, this clonotype was seen many times. V usage is TRBV15 and J usage is TRBJ2-1; D remains ambiguous. With 2 bases removed from V and 6 bases from J, the gap between germline ends came to 2 bases. Germline CDR1 LNHNV, CDR2 YYDKDF (reference sequence). The CDR3 covers 11 residues. CDR3 sequence reads: CATSRLNEQFF. The CDR3 DNA sequence: TGTGCCACCAGCAGACTCAATGAGCAGTTCTTC.

The rearrangement links TRBV11-2 to TRBJ2-1; maybe TRBD2 (6 bases). This CDR3 comprises 14 residues. Germline-derived CDR1 and CDR2 are SGHAT and FQNNGV. The V end lost 0 bases, the J end lost 9 bases, and 12 bases lay between the germline ends. The CDR3 sequence is CASSLDPGAPEQFF. CDR3 DNA sequence: TGTGCCAGCAGCTTAGATCCGGGAGCCCCTGAGCAGTTCTTC.

This clonotype occurred many times. V usage is TRBV5-1 and J usage is TRBJ1-5; D gene ambiguous. The CDR3 is made up of 18 amino acids. From germline, CDR1 is SGHRS and CDR2 YFSETQ. V was clipped by 0 bases and J by 0 bases, with 16 bases between them. The CDR3 nucleotides are TGCGCCAGCAGCTTGGGTCCTAATACAGCGATTAGCAATCAGCCCCAGCATTTT. Protein: CASSLGPNTAISNQPQHF.

This clonotype was detected many times. This chain links TRBV30 with TRBJ2-1; no firm D call. CDR3 length: 11 amino acids. The germline CDR1 and CDR2 sequences are GTSNPN and SVGIG (reference sequence). The ends were cut back, 2 bases at V and 7 bases at J, with 6 bases in the middle. The CDR3 is CAWSLVNEQFF. The CDR3 bases are TGTGCCTGGAGTCTAGTTAATGAGCAGTTCTTC.

This clonotype was observed a few times. The rearrangement uses TRBV28 and TRBJ1-5; 7 nucleotides match TRBD1. The J segment lost 2 bases and the V segment lost 6 bases, leaving 13 bases of the junction unmatched. The CDR3 is made up of 17 amino acids. Germline V CDR1 and CDR2: MDHEN, SYDVKM. This CDR3 reads CASREDSTGARNQPQHF. CDR3 nucleotide sequence: TGTGCCAGCAGAGAAGACTCTACAGGGGCTCGCAATCAGCCCCAGCATTTT.

This clonotype was recorded at least ten times. The chain couples TRBV5-1 to TRBJ2-7, with no clear D. V was pared by 2 bases and J by 1 base, with 10 bases between. Germline CDR1 reads SGHRS; CDR2 reads YFSETQ. The CDR3 covers 14 residues. CDR3 region: CASSLTITSYEQYF. The CDR3 nucleotides are TGCGCCAGCAGCTTAACTATCACATCCTACGAGCAGTACTTC.

This clonotype showed up many times. The CDR3 DNA reads as TGTGCCAGCAGCCCTCCCCCGGGATCCTACGAGCAGTACTTC. As protein: CASSPPPGSYEQYF. The chain employs TRBV11-2 and TRBJ2-7; possibly TRBD2 for D (5 bases). The CDR3 covers 14 residues. Trimming took off 5 bases at V and 1 base at J, with 12 bases between the two ends. The germline CDR1 and CDR2 sequences are SGHAT and FQNNGV.

This clonotype has more than one count but fewer than ten. This chain joins TRBV18 and TRBJ2-5; the D is unclear. This CDR3 is built from 12 residues. Trimming left V 2 bases short and J 5 bases short, with 6 bases between. CDR1 is KGHSH, CDR2 LQKENI, per germline. The CDR3 bases are TGTGCCAGCTCACCAGGGCACGAGACCCAGTACTTC. Its protein is CASSPGHETQYF.

This clonotype has ten or more counts. The chain couples TRBV9 to TRBJ2-1; 7 bases match TRBD2. Germline lookup yields CDR1 SGDLS and CDR2 YYNGEE. CDR3 length: 13 residues. With V trimmed by 4 bases and J by 4 bases, 2 bases remained unmatched. The CDR3 here is CASSSGGYNEQFF. CDR3 sequence (DNA): TGTGCCAGCAGCTCGGGGGGATACAATGAGCAGTTCTTC.

V is TRBV27 and J is TRBJ2-3; the D gene is possibly TRBD2 (6 bases). The germline V and J ends were trimmed by 2 bases and 0 bases, with 12 bases remaining between them. Germline V gives CDR1 MNHEY, CDR2 SMNVEV (reference sequence). There are 16 residues in the CDR3. The CDR3 reads CASSLEVGTSTDTQYF. Written as DNA, the CDR3 is TGTGCCAGCAGTTTAGAGGTGGGGACTAGCACAGATACGCAGTATTTT.